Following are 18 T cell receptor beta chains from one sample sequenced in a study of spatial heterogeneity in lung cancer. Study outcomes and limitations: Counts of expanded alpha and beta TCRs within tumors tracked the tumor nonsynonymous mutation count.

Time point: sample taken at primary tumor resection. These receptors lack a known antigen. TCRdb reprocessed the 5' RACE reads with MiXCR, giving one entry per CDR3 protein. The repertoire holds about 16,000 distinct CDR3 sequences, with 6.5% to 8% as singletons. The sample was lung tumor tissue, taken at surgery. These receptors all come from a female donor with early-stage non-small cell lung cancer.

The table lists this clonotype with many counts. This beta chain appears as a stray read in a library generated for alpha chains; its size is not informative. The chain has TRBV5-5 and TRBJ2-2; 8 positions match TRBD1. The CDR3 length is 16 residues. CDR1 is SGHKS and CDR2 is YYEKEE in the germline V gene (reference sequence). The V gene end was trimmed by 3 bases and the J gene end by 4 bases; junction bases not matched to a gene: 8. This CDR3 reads CASSSPLTGGTGELFF. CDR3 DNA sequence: TGTGCCAGCAGCTCGCCATTAACAGGGGGCACCGGGGAGCTGTTTTTT.

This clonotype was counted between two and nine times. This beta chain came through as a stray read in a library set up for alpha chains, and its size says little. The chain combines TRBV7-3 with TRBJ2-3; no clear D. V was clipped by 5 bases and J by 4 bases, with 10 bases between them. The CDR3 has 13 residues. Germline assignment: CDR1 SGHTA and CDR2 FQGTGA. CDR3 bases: TGTGCCAGCAGCCCCTCGGGCCCAGATACGCAGTATTTT. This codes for CASSPSGPDTQYF.

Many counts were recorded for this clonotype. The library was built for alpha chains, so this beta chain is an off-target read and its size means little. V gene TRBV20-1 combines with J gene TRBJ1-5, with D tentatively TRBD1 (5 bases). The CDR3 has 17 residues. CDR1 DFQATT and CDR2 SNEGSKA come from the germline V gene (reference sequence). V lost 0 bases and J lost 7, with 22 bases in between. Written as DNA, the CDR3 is TGCAGTGCTAGAGACAGGGTGGGAAGTTGGTCAGCACAGCCCCAGCATTTT. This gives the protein CSARDRVGSWSAQPQHF.

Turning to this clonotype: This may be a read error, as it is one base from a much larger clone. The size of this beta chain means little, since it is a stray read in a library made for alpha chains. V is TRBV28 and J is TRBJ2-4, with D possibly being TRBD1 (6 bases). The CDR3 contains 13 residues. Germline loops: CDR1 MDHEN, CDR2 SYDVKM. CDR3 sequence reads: CTSSRQGTNIQYF. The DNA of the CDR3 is TGTACCAGCAGCCGCCAGGGGACCAACATTCAGTACTTC.

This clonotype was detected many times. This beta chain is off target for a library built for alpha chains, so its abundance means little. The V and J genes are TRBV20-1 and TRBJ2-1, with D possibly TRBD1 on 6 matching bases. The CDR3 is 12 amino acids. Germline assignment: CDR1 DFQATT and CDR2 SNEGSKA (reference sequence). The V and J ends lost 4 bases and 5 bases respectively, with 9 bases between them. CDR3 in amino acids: CSATDSDNEQFF. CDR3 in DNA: TGCAGTGCTACGGACAGCGACAATGAGCAGTTCTTC.

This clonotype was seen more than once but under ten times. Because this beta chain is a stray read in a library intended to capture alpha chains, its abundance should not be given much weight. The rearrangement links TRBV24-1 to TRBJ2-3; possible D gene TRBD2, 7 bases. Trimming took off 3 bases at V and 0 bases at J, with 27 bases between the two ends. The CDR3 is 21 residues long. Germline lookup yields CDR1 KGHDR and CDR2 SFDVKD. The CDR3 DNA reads TGTGCCACCAGTGATCCGGGCTTTGCCTCCGGGGGGCTAACTAGCACAGATACGCAGTATTTT. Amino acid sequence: CATSDPGFASGGLTSTDTQYF.

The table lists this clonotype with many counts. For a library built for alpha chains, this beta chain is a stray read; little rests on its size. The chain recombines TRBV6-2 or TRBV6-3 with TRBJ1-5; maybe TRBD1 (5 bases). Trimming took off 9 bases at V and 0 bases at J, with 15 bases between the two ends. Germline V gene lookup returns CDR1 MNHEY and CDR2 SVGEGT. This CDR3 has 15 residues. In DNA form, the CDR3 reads TGTGCCAGTCAGCCCGGGGGGTATAGCAATCAGCCCCAGCATTTT. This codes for CASQPGGYSNQPQHF.

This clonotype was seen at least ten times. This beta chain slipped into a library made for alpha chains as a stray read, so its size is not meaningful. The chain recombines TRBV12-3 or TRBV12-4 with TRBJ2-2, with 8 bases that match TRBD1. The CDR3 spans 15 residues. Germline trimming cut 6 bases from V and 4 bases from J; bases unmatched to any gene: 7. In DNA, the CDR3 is TGTGCCAGCAGCCCAGACAGGGGCGGCACCGGGGAGCTGTTTTTT. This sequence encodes CASSPDRGGTGELFF.

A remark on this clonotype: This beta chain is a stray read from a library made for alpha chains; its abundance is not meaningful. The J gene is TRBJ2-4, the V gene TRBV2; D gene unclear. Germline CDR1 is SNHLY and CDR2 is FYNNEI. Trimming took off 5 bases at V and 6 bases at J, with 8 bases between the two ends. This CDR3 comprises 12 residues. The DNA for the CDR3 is TGTGCCAGCAGTCTGGTGGGAAACATTCAGTACTTC. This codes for CASSLVGNIQYF.

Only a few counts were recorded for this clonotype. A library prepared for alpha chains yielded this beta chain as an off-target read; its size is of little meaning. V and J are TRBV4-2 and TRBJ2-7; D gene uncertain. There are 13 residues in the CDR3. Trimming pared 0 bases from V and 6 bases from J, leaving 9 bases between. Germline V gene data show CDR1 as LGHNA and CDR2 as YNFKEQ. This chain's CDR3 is CASSQDYKFEQYF. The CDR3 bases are TGTGCCAGCAGCCAAGATTATAAATTCGAGCAGTACTTC.

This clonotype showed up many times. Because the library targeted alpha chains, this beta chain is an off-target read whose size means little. The CDR3 DNA sequence: TGTGCCAGCAGCGTAGGGGGACAGGGATTCAATGAGCAGTTCTTC. Amino acids: CASSVGGQGFNEQFF. The chain uses TRBV9 and TRBJ2-1; 9 bases fit TRBD1. Germline lookup yields CDR1 SGDLS and CDR2 YYNGEE. V gave up 0 bases and J gave up 6 bases; unmatched junction bases: 4. This CDR3 comprises 15 residues.

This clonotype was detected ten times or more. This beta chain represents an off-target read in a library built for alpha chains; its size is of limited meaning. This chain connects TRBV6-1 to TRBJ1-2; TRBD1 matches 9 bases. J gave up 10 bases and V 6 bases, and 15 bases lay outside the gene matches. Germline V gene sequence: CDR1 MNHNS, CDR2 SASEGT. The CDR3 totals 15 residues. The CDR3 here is CASSFSPGTGTPYTF. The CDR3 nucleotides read TGTGCCAGCAGCTTCAGTCCCGGGACAGGGACACCCTACACCTTC.

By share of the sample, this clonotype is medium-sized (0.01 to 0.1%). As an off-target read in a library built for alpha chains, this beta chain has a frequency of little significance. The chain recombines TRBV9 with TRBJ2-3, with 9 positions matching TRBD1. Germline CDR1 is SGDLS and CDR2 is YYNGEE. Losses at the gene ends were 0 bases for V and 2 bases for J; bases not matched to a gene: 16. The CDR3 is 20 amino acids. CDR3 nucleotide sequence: TGTGCCAGCAGCGTAGGAACAGGACAGGGGCCCGGCAAGCTCACAGATACGCAGTATTTT. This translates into CASSVGTGQGPGKLTDTQYF.

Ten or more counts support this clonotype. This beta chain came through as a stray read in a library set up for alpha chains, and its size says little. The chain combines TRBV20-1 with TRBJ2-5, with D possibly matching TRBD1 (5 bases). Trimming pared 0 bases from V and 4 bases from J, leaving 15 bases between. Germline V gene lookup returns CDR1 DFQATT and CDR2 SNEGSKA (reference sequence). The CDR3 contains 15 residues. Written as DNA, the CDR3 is TGCAGTGCTAGAGATGGTACAGGCCCCGGAGAGACCCAGTACTTC. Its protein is CSARDGTGPGETQYF.

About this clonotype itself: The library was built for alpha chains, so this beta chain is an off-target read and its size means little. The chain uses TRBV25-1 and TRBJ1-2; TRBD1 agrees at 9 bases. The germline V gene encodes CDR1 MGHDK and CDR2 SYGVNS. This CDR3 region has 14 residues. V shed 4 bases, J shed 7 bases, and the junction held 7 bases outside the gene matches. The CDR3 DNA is TGTGCCAGCAGTGGAGGACAGGGGACGAGTGGCTACACCTTC. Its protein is CASSGGQGTSGYTF.

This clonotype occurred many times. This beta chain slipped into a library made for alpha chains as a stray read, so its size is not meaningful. This CDR3 is CASSPGTTQETQYF. CDR3 sequence (DNA): TGCGCCAGCAGCCCGGGGACTACACAAGAGACCCAGTACTTC. The J gene is TRBJ2-5, the V gene TRBV5-1, with 7 bases that match TRBD2. Germline loops: CDR1 SGHRS, CDR2 YFSETQ. Unmatched junction bases numbered 5, after V lost 4 bases and J lost 2 bases. CDR3 length: 14 amino acids.

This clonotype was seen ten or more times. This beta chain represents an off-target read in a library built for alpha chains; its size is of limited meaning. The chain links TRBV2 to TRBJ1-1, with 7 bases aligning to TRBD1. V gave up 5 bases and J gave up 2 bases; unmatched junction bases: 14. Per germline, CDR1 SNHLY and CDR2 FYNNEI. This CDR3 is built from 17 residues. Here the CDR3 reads CASSPGLGQTRNTEAFF. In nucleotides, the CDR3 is TGTGCCAGCAGTCCCGGGTTGGGACAGACTAGAAACACTGAAGCTTTCTTT.

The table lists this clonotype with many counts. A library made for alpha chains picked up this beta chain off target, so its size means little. In DNA, the CDR3 is TGTGCCAGCAGCTTATCGGCGGCTAACTATGGCTACACCTTC. Its translation: CASSLSAANYGYTF. This sequence joins TRBV7-3 and TRBJ1-2; D gene ambiguous. Looked up from germline, CDR1 is SGHTA and CDR2 is FQGTGA. Trimming cost V 2 bases and J 0 bases, with 7 bases left between them. The length of the CDR3 is 14 residues.